The clone carrying this T cell receptor beta chain was counted many times. Its antigen is still unknown. TCRdb analysed the RT-PCR reads with MiXCR anew, one entry per CDR3 protein. The sample contains some 600,000 distinct CDR3 sequences, 12% to 15% of which appear only once. This CDR3 has 18 residues. Per germline, CDR1 MNHEY and CDR2 SMNVEV (reference sequence). With V trimmed by 5 bases and J by 7 bases, 11 bases remained unmatched. This sample was taken from a study of response to subunit inactivated influenza vaccine. Notes on the study in general: The authors offered the suggestion that each seasonal influenza vaccination recruits few new T cells.

The chain joins TRBV27 to TRBJ2-2, with 15 bases that match TRBD2. The source is a middle-aged man who received an inactivated influenza vaccine. Specimen: PBMCs from blood, collected about 14 days before vaccination. The CDR3 reads CASSPWTSGGAVNGELFF. Written as DNA, the CDR3 is TGTGCCAGCAGTCCCTGGACTAGCGGGGGGGCCGTAAACGGGGAGCTGTTTTTT.